This T cell receptor beta chain is from a study of breast tumors, draining lymph nodes, adjacent tissues. Points from the study as a whole: Tumors had less TCR diversity than lymph nodes, more than nontumor tissue. Data fit most tumor T cells coming from lymph node, expanding in tumor. Tumor and nontumor repertoires were significantly more similar in luminal-like than in basal-like breast cancer.

CDR1 DFQATT and CDR2 SNEGSKA come from the germline V gene (reference sequence). This CDR3 has 11 residues. Trimming took 5 bases from V and 5 from J, leaving 10 bases between them. A single record per CDR3 protein comes from TCRdb applying MiXCR to the multiplex PCR reads. The sample holds 250,000 or so distinct CDR3 sequences, 30% to 35% seen once. Axillary draining lymph nodes of breast cancer patients supplied the node samples. This clonotype was observed many times. Its target is not known. The sample taken for sequencing was axillary lymph node tissue. The TCR was taken from a female donor with breast cancer. Some clones in this sample may be carry-over from other donors' samples. V usage is TRBV20-1 and J usage is TRBJ2-7; TRBD1 is a possible D gene (6 bases). The CDR3 region is CSAPRGNEQYF. The CDR3 nucleotides are TGCAGTGCTCCGAGGGGGAACGAGCAGTACTTC.